Below are 25 T cell receptor beta chains sequenced from a single sample in a study of T cells expressing NK-cell markers. TCRdb reprocessed the 5' RACE reads and stores each CDR3 protein as one record, lacking DNA. The sample totals some 410,000 distinct CDR3 sequences. Sequencing was carried out using blood T cells: a sorted CD56 or NKG2C T cell subset, CD4+ or CD8+ T cells, or bulk PBMC T cells (not recorded which). These TCRs come from a woman aged 18-70 years in good health.

J is TRBJ2-1 and V is TRBV7-9; the D call from TCRdb, TRBD2, cannot be confirmed without DNA. The germline V gene has CDR1 SEHNR and CDR2 FQNEAQ (reference sequence). The CDR3 spans 15 residues. CDR3 amino acids: CASSLLTRGGNEQFF.

The V and J genes are TRBV12-5 and TRBJ2-3. The CDR3 is 12 amino acids. Germline V gives CDR1 LGHNT, CDR2 FRNRAP. The CDR3 reads CASGLAIDTQYF.

V usage is TRBV9 and J usage is TRBJ2-5; TCRdb indicates TRBD1, and absent DNA this call remains unverified. Germline-derived CDR1 and CDR2 are SGDLS and YYNGEE. The CDR3 covers 17 residues. The CDR3: CASSVGPLRAAQETQYF.

The chain combines TRBV20-1 with TRBJ2-1; TCRdb's D gene call, TRBD1, goes unchecked for lack of DNA. The CDR3 contains 16 residues. Germline V gene sequence: CDR1 DFQATT, CDR2 SNEGSKA (reference sequence). The CDR3 loop reads CSAETGGESSYNEQFF.

This chain connects TRBV7-6 to TRBJ1-2; as DNA is missing, the TRBD1 call by TCRdb cannot be tested. Germline V gene data show CDR1 as SGHVS and CDR2 as FNYEAQ. There are 14 residues in the CDR3. This chain's CDR3 is CASSAQGALYGYTF.

The chain carries TRBV10-3 and TRBJ2-1. The CDR3 runs 15 residues. The germline V gene encodes CDR1 ENHRY and CDR2 SYGVKD. The CDR3 reads CAISEAADLGNEQFF.

The gene calls are TRBV15 and TRBJ2-3; absent DNA, TCRdb's TRBD1 call cannot be checked. CDR3 length: 16 residues. CDR1 and CDR2 from the germline V gene are LNHNV and YYDKDF (reference sequence). CDR3 region: CATSRDLGTRTRTQYF.

The chain employs TRBV18 and TRBJ1-4. The CDR3 is made up of 12 amino acids. Germline V lookup: CDR1 KGHSH, CDR2 LQKENI. CDR3 residues: CASSPDNEKLFF.

The chain carries TRBV20-1 and TRBJ2-1. The CDR3 spans 15 residues. Germline assignment: CDR1 DFQATT and CDR2 SNEGSKA (reference sequence). The chain's CDR3 is CSARDPGYSGNEQFF.

The rearrangement uses TRBV9 and TRBJ1-2. Looked up from germline, CDR1 is SGDLS and CDR2 is YYNGEE. The CDR3 runs to 15 residues. CDR3 protein: CASSASAAPDYGYTF. Full variable domain (rest looked up from reference TRBV9 and TRBJ1-2): DSGVTQTPKHLITATGQRVTLRCSPRSGDLSVYWYQQSLDQGLQFLIQYYNGEERAKGNILERFSAQQFPDLHSELNLSSLELGDSALYFCASSASAAPDYGYTFGSGTRLTVV.

The CDR3 spells CASSPVGLAGPNTGELFF. The chain recombines TRBV18 with TRBJ2-2; lacking DNA, the TRBD2 call made by TCRdb goes unchecked. Germline V gene lookup returns CDR1 KGHSH and CDR2 LQKENI. CDR3 length: 18 residues.

The chain couples TRBV3-1 to TRBJ2-5. This CDR3 is built from 13 residues. CDR1 is LGHDT and CDR2 is YNNKEL in the germline V gene (reference sequence). CDR3 amino acids: CASSQVGRETQYF.

The chain is built from TRBV5-1 and TRBJ1-1; TCRdb returns TRBD1, unconfirmable since there is no DNA. Germline assignment: CDR1 SGHRS and CDR2 YFSETQ. This CDR3 is 14 amino acids long. CDR3 protein: CASSSRTANTEAFF.

The chain couples TRBV7-6 to TRBJ1-2. Germline values: CDR1 SGHVS, CDR2 FNYEAQ. The length of the CDR3 is 14 residues. This CDR3 is CASSPSGTNYGYTF.

The CDR3 region is CASSAGKQGWGTDTQYF. V gene TRBV25-1 combines with J gene TRBJ2-3; TCRdb's assignment of TRBD1 cannot be checked, as there is no DNA. This CDR3 has 17 amino acids. Germline loops: CDR1 MGHDK, CDR2 SYGVNS.

This chain links TRBV11-2 with TRBJ2-2; TCRdb reports TRBD1, a call that lacks DNA to check it against. CDR3 length equals 15 residues. Germline V gene data show CDR1 as SGHAT and CDR2 as FQNNGV. The CDR3 spells CASSLDRGVIGELFF.

The rearrangement uses TRBV20-1 and TRBJ2-7; TCRdb gives TRBD1 as the D gene, but with no DNA this cannot be confirmed. CDR3 length: 15 residues. Germline V CDR1 and CDR2: DFQATT, SNEGSKA (reference sequence). The CDR3 region is CSAMDGQALSYEQYF.

CDR3 amino acids: CASSLQQVETQYF. The chain has TRBV5-1 and TRBJ2-5. This CDR3 is built from 13 residues. In germline, CDR1 is SGHRS, CDR2 YFSETQ.

This chain links TRBV12-3 or TRBV12-4 with TRBJ2-3. CDR3 length equals 14 residues. CDR3 sequence reads: CASSLAVRTDTQYF.

The gene calls are TRBV6-5 and TRBJ2-3; TCRdb proposes TRBD1, but this gene call is untestable without DNA. The length of the CDR3 is 18 residues. The germline gives CDR1 MNHEY, CDR2 SVGAGI. The CDR3 reads CASSYSSLGGVRTDTQYF.

The V call is TRBV7-3, the J call TRBJ2-1. The CDR3 covers 15 residues. Per the germline V gene, CDR1 is SGHTA and CDR2 is FQGTGA. The CDR3 region is CASSLTGLDYNEQFF. Supplemented by reference TRBV7-3 and TRBJ2-1, the full variable domain reads GAGVSQTPSNKVTEKGKYVELRCDPISGHTALYWYRQSLGQGPEFLIYFQGTGAADDSGLPNDRFFAVRPEGSVSTLKIQRTERGDSAVYLCASSLTGLDYNEQFFGPGTRLTVL.

CDR3 region: CASSQESVSNQPQHF. V usage is TRBV3-1 and J usage is TRBJ1-5. CDR3 length equals 15 residues. CDR1 and CDR2 from the germline V gene are LGHDT and YNNKEL (reference sequence).

This chain connects TRBV5-1 to TRBJ2-3; as DNA is missing, the TRBD1 call by TCRdb cannot be tested. Per germline, CDR1 SGHRS and CDR2 YFSETQ. This CDR3 spans 14 amino acids. This chain's CDR3 is CASHRDRETDTQYF.

V is TRBV3-1 and J is TRBJ2-3; the D call of TRBD2 rests on TCRdb alone, since no DNA is present to check it. Germline V gives CDR1 LGHDT, CDR2 YNNKEL (reference sequence). The CDR3 is made up of 17 amino acids. CDR3 region: CASRVSGQLGAGDTQYF.

The chain links TRBV12-3 or TRBV12-4 to TRBJ2-3; there is no DNA to check the TCRdb D call of TRBD1. There are 15 residues in the CDR3. The CDR3 region is CASSSPGRDPDTQYF.